This T cell receptor (beta chain) was captured by sequencing in a study of identical twins. Whole-study findings and limits: The study found that models underestimated out-of-frame TCR alpha sharing in monozygotic twins. Conclusions came from cross-sectional statistical analysis, not from following the same donors. A partial confounding effect on zero-insertion analyses could come from invariant MAIT and iNKT cells. Insertions were fewer in abundant cord blood beta clonotypes, whereas memory repertoires showed none of this pattern.

The CDR3 consists of 11 residues. Germline-derived CDR1 and CDR2 are KGHDR and SFDVKD. V was trimmed by 4 bases and J by 6 bases, leaving 3 bases between them. In its sample, this clonotype was seen many times. Its target is unknown. TCRdb recomputed calls from the 5' RACE reads with MiXCR, one row per CDR3 protein. The table records hundreds of thousands of distinct CDR3 sequences, around 8.6% of them present only once. The data also belong to a second study, concerning yellow fever vaccine responses in identical twins.

This sequence was found in a young woman in good health. The rearrangement links TRBV24-1 to TRBJ2-1; D not certain. The sample consisted of PBMCs. In DNA form, the CDR3 reads TGTGCCACCAGTGACTTCAATGAGCAGTTCTTC. Translated, it gives CATSDFNEQFF.